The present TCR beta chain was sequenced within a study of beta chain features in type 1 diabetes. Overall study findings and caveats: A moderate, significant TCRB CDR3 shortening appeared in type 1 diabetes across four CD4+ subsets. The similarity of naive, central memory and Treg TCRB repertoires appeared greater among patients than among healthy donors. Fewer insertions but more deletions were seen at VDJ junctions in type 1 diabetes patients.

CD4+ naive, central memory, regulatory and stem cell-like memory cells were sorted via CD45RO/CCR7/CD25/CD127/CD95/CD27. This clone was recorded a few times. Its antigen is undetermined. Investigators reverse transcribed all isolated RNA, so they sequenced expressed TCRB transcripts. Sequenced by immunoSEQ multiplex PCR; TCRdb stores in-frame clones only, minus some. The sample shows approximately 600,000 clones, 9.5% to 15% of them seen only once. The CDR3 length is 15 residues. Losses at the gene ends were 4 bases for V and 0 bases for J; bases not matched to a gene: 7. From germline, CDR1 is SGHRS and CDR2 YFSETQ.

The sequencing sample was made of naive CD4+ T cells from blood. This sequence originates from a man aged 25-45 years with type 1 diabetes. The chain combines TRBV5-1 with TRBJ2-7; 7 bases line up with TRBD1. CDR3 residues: CASSLGQESSYEQYF. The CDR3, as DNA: TGCGCCAGCAGCCTAGGACAGGAGAGCTCCTACGAGCAGTACTTC.